These 16 T cell receptor beta chains originate from one sample sequenced in a study of technical replicates of blood from several donors. Data came from immunoSEQ multiplex PCR; TCRdb stores just in-frame clones and leaves some out. Among tens of thousands of clones listed, around 94% were seen once. Sequenced material: T cells isolated from PBMCs. The receptor source for this set is a human donor in good health.

The gene calls are TRBV7-9 and TRBJ1-2; D is possibly TRBD1 (6 bases). From germline, CDR1 is SEHNR and CDR2 FQNEAQ (reference sequence). V lost 4 bases and J 6 bases, leaving 12 bases between the germline ends. The CDR3 extends over 13 amino acids. For the CDR3, the DNA is TGTGCCAGCAGCTCGATATACAGGGATGGCTACACCTTC. Protein: CASSSIYRDGYTF.

The gene calls are TRBV7-9 and TRBJ1-2, with D hard to call. CDR3 length: 13 residues. Germline V lookup: CDR1 SEHNR, CDR2 FQNEAQ (reference sequence). V lost 2 bases, J lost 5 bases, and 9 bases lay in between. The CDR3 loop reads CASSLFTPYGYTF. The DNA of the CDR3 is TGTGCCAGCAGCTTATTTACTCCTTATGGCTACACCTTC.

V gene TRBV7-8 combines with J gene TRBJ1-2; D uncertain. This CDR3 has 13 amino acids. Trimming stripped 0 bases from V and 4 bases from J, with 6 bases between. Germline V gene data show CDR1 as SGHVS and CDR2 as FQNEAQ. Here the CDR3 DNA reads TGTGCCAGCAGCTTAGCGGGCGCCTATGGCTACACCTTC. This codes for CASSLAGAYGYTF. The full variable domain, completed using reference TRBV7-8 and TRBJ1-2, is GAGVSQSPRYKVAKRGQDVALRCDPISGHVSLFWYQQALGQGPEFLTYFQNEAQLDKSGLPSDRFFAERPEGSVSTLKIQRTQQEDSAVYLCASSLAGAYGYTFGSGTRLTVV.

This clone was found once. This chain joins TRBV6-5 and TRBJ1-1; 8 bases align to TRBD1. The junction had 6 bases not matched to a gene; V was cut back by 2 bases and J by 4 bases. This CDR3 has 15 amino acids. Germline V gene data show CDR1 as MNHEY and CDR2 as SVGAGI. CDR3 DNA sequence: TGTGCCAGCAGTTACGGGACAGGCGGCAGCACTGAAGCTTTCTTT. Translated: CASSYGTGGSTEAFF.

This chain connects TRBV11-2 to TRBJ1-4; D remains unclear. V lost 4 bases and J lost 3, with 15 bases in between. CDR3 size: 16 residues. Germline CDR1 and CDR2: SGHAT and FQNNGV. The CDR3 nucleotides read TGTGCCAGCAGCTCAGATTTTATGGCTGCTAATGAAAAACTGTTTTTT. Its protein product is CASSSDFMAANEKLFF.

The rearrangement uses TRBV11-2 and TRBJ1-5; D ambiguous. The V end lost 5 bases, the J end lost 5 bases, and 13 bases lay between the germline ends. In germline, CDR1 is SGHAT, CDR2 FQNNGV. The CDR3 sequence is 14 residues long. CDR3: CASSRGEGDQPQHF. The DNA for the CDR3 is TGTGCCAGCAGCCGCGGCGAGGGCGATCAGCCCCAGCATTTT.

The table lists this clone with a count of one. V gene TRBV10-3 combines with J gene TRBJ1-1; TRBD1 matches at 9 bases. Germline values: CDR1 ENHRY, CDR2 SYGVKD. The V and J ends lost 4 bases and 0 bases, in that order; junction bases with no gene match: 3. CDR3 length: 15 amino acids. The CDR3 bases are TGTGCCATCAGTGTCGGGACAGGGATGAACACTGAAGCTTTCTTT. Encoded protein: CAISVGTGMNTEAFF.

The chain employs TRBV4-1 and TRBJ2-2; D remains ambiguous. This CDR3 comprises 13 residues. Germline-derived CDR1 and CDR2 are MGHRA and YSYEKL. The V end lost 1 base, the J end lost 5 bases, and 5 bases lay between the germline ends. The CDR3 bases are TGCGCCAGCAGCCAAGGCCTAACCGGGGAGCTGTTTTTT. Protein: CASSQGLTGELFF.

The rearrangement joins TRBV25-1 to TRBJ2-7; a possible D gene is TRBD1 (5 bases). V lost 2 bases to trimming and J lost 3 bases, with 8 bases between them. The CDR3 consists of 13 residues. The germline V gene has CDR1 MGHDK and CDR2 SYGVNS. CDR3 coding DNA: TGTGCCAGCAGTGAAGACAGTTTCTACGAGCAGTACTTC. This gives the protein CASSEDSFYEQYF.

This chain connects TRBV27 to TRBJ2-1; 9 bases are shared with TRBD2. Per the germline V gene, CDR1 is MNHEY and CDR2 is SMNVEV (reference sequence). The CDR3 runs 15 residues. After removal of 6 bases from V and 5 bases from J, the junction contained 8 bases not matched to a gene. CDR3 amino acids: CASSPPTSGDNEQFF. DNA for the CDR3: TGTGCCAGCAGCCCACCGACTAGCGGCGACAATGAGCAGTTCTTC.

The chain couples TRBV30 to TRBJ2-7, with TRBD2 identical over 7 bases. The CDR3 has 14 residues. V gave up 2 bases and J gave up 6 bases; unmatched junction bases: 10. Germline V lookup: CDR1 GTSNPN, CDR2 SVGIG (reference sequence). The DNA for the CDR3 is TGTGCCTGGAGTTGGGAGGGTGGAAGTAGCGAGCAGTACTTC. Residues: CAWSWEGGSSEQYF.

The chain uses TRBV15 and TRBJ1-6; D perhaps matches TRBD1 (5 bases). Trimming left V 4 bases short and J 8 bases short, with 21 bases between. CDR3 length equals 17 residues. Per the germline V gene, CDR1 is LNHNV and CDR2 is YYDKDF (reference sequence). CDR3 in amino acids: CATSTHRGGTVYSPLHF. The CDR3 nucleotides are TGTGCCACCAGCACCCACCGGGGGGGAACGGTCTATTCACCCCTCCACTTT.

The chain is built from TRBV5-5 and TRBJ1-2, with D possibly TRBD1 on 5 matching bases. The CDR3 spans 15 residues. CDR1 and CDR2 from the germline V gene are SGHKS and YYEKEE (reference sequence). Trimming took 0 bases from V and 8 from J, leaving 17 bases between them. As DNA, the CDR3 is TGTGCCAGCAGCTTGGCCACAGGCGGCGTAGGGGGCTACACCTTC. It translates to CASSLATGGVGGYTF.

The chain is built from TRBV11-2 and TRBJ2-5; TRBD2 aligns across 8 bases. There are 18 residues in the CDR3. The V segment lost 3 bases and the J segment 5 bases; nucleotides outside the gene matches: 17. In germline, CDR1 is SGHAT, CDR2 FQNNGV. CDR3 DNA sequence: TGTGCCAGCAGCTTTCGGGGGGGGCCAGTTGGCTCTGTTGAGACCCAGTACTTC. Translating gives CASSFRGGPVGSVETQYF.

The rearrangement joins TRBV6-5 to TRBJ2-7; tentative D call: TRBD2 (6 bases). The CDR3 is 12 residues long. Looked up from germline, CDR1 is MNHEY and CDR2 is SVGAGI. Trimming cost V 4 bases and J 4 bases, with 8 bases left between them. The CDR3 sequence is CASSWAGYEQYF. In DNA, the CDR3 is TGTGCCAGCAGTTGGGCGGGATACGAGCAGTACTTC.

This clone was counted a few times. The chain combines TRBV28 with TRBJ1-2, with TRBD1 as a possible D gene (6 bases). Trimming stripped 2 bases from V and 5 bases from J, with 12 bases between. Germline lookup yields CDR1 MDHEN and CDR2 SYDVKM. This CDR3 comprises 14 residues. The DNA for the CDR3 is TGTGCCAGCAGTTTAGACAGGAGCCCGTATGGCTACACCTTC. Amino acids: CASSLDRSPYGYTF.